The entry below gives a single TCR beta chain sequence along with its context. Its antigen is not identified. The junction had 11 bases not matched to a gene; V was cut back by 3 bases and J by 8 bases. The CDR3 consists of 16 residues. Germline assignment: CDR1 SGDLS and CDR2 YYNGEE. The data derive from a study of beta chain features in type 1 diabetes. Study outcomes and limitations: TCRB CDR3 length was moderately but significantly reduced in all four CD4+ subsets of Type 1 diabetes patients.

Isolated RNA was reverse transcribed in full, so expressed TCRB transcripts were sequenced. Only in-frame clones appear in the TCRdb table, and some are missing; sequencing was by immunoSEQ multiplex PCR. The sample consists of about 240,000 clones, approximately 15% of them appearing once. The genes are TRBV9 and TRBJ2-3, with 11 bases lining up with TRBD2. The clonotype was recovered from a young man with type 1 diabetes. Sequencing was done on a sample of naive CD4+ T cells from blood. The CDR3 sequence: CASSAGGLADQVTQYF. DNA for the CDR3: TGTGCCAGCAGCGCTGGGGGACTAGCGGACCAAGTTACGCAGTATTTT.